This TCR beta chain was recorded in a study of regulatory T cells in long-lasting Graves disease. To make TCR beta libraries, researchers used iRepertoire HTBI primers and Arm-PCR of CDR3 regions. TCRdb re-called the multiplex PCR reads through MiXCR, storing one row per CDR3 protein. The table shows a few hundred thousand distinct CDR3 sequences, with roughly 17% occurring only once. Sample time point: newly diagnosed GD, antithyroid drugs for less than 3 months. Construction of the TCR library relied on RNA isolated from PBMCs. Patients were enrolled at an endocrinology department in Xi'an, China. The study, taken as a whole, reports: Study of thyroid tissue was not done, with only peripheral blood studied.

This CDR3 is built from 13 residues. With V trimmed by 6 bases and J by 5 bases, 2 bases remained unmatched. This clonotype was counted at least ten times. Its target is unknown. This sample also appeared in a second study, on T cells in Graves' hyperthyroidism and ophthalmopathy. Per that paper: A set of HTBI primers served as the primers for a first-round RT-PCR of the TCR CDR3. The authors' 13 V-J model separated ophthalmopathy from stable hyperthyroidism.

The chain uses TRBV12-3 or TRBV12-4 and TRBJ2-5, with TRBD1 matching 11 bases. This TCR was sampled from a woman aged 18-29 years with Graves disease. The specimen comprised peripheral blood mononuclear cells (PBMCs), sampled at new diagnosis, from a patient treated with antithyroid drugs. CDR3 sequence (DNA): TGTGCCAGCAGATGGGACAGGGGGGAGACCCAGTACTTC. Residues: CASRWDRGETQYF.